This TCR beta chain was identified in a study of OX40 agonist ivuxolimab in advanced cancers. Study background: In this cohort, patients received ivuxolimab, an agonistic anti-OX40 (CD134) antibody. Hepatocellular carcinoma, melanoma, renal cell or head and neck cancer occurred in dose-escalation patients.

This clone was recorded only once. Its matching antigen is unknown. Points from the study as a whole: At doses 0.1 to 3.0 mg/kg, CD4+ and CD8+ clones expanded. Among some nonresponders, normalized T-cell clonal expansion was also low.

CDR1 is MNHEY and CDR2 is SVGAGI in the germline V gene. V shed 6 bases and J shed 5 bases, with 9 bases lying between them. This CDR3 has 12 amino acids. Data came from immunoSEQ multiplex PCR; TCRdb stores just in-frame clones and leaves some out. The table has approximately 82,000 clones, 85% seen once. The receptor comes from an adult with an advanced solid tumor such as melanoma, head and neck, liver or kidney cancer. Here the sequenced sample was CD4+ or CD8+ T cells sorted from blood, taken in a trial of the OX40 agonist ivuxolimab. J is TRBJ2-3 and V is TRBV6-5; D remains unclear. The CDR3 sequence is CASRAHGDTQYF. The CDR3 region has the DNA TGTGCCAGCAGAGCACACGGAGATACGCAGTATTTT.